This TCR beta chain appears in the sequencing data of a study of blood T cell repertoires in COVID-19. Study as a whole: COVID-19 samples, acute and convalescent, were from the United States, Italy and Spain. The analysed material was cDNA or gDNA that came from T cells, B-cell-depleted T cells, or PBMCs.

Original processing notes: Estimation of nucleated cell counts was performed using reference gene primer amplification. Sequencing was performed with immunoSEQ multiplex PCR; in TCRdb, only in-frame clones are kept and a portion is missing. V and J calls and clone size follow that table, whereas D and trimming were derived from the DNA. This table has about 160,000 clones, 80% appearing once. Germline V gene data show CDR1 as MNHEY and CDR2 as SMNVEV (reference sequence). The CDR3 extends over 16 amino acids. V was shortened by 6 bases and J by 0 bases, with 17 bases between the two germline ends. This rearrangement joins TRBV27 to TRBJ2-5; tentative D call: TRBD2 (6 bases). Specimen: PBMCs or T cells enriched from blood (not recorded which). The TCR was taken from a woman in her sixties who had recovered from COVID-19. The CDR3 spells CASSSKAGLYQETQYF. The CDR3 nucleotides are TGTGCCAGCAGCTCCAAGGCGGGATTGTACCAAGAGACCCAGTACTTC.